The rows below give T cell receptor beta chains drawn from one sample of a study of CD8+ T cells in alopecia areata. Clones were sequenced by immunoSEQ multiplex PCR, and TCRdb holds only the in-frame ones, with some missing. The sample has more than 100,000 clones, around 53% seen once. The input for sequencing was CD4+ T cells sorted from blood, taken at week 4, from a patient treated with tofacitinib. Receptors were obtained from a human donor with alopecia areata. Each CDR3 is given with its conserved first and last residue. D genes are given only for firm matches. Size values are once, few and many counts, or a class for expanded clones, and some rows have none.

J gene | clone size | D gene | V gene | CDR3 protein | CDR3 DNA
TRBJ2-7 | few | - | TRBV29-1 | CSVVGTGLYEQYF | TGCAGCGTTGTCGGAACAGGGCTCTACGAGCAGTACTTC
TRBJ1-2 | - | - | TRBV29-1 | CSVDLRDYGYTF | TGCAGCGTTGATTTAAGGGACTATGGCTACACCTTC
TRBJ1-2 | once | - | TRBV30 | CAWSENRDRGYTF | TGTGCCTGGAGCGAAAACAGGGATAGAGGCTACACCTTC
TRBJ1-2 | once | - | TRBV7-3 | CASSPGKLYGYTF | TGTGCCAGCTCCCCGGGTAAATTGTATGGCTACACCTTC
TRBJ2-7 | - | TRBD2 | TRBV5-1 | CASSLRTSSEQYF | TGCGCCAGCAGCTTAAGGACTAGTAGCGAGCAGTACTTC
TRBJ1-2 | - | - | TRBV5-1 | CASSWGDSLIF | TGCGCCAGCAGCTGGGGTGACAGCCTCATCTTC
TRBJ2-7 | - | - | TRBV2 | CASSEGLVRGFYEQYF | TGTGCCAGCAGTGAAGGATTGGTTCGCGGGTTTTACGAGCAGTACTTC
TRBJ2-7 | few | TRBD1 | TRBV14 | CASSPALGTGNEQYF | TGTGCCAGCAGCCCTGCACTCGGGACAGGGAACGAGCAGTACTTC
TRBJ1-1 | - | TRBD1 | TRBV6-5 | CASSEQGGNTEAFF | TGTGCCAGCAGTGAACAGGGGGGGAACACTGAAGCTTTCTTT
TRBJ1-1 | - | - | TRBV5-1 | CASTLDGNTEAFF | TGCGCCAGCACATTAGACGGTAACACTGAAGCTTTCTTT
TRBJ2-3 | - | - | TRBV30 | CAWSIGETDTQYF | TGTGCCTGGAGTATAGGGGAGACAGATACGCAGTATTTT
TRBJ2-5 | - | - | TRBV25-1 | CASSPPGTQTQYF | TGTGCCAGCAGTCCGCCTGGGACCCAGACCCAGTACTTC
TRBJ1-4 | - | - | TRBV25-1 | CASSEPALEKLFF | TGTGCCAGCAGTGAACCCGCACTTGAAAAACTGTTTTTT
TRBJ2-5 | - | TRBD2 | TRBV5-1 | CASSPLVAGGRSPRQTQYF | TGCGCCAGCAGCCCTTTGGTAGCGGGGGGGCGGTCCCCCCGGCAGACCCAGTACTTC
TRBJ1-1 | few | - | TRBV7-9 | CASSLERQLNTEAFF | TGTGCCAGCAGCTTAGAAAGACAGTTGAACACTGAAGCTTTCTTT
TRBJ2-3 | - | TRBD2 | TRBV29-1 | CSVKPTRGLAGGKDTQYF | TGCAGCGTTAAACCTACCCGCGGACTAGCGGGAGGCAAAGATACGCAGTATTTT
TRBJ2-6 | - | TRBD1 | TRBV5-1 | CASSFGGQVRSGANVLTF | TGCGCCAGCAGCTTTGGCGGACAGGTTCGCTCTGGGGCCAACGTCCTGACTTTC